Listed below are T cell receptor beta chains from one sample, sequenced in a study of T cell changes during pregnancy in multiple sclerosis. The repertoire was sequenced with immunoSEQ multiplex PCR; TCRdb's copy has only in-frame clones and lacks some. The top ten clones hold about 2.5% of a sample with tens of thousands of clones, 92% of them seen once. The sample consisted of peripheral blood, taken in the first trimester of pregnancy. Receptor source: a female donor with multiple sclerosis, enrolled in a pregnancy study. Both conserved end residues are part of each CDR3. Fields, in order: CDR3 protein, J gene, V gene.

CDR3aa: CASTSYNEQFF
j_gene: TRBJ2-1
v_gene: TRBV27

CDR3aa: CASSPSVAGGVDTQYF
j_gene: TRBJ2-3
v_gene: TRBV6-4

CDR3aa: CSVSERGRETQYF
j_gene: TRBJ2-5
v_gene: TRBV29-1

CDR3aa: CASSGSEPDTQYF
j_gene: TRBJ2-3
v_gene: TRBV6-4

CDR3aa: CASSRDRENEKLFF
j_gene: TRBJ1-4
v_gene: TRBV7-9

CDR3aa: CASSLSSGISDTQYF
j_gene: TRBJ2-3
v_gene: TRBV7-2

CDR3aa: CASLSGGAGPRGTEAFF
j_gene: TRBJ1-1
v_gene: TRBV10-2

CDR3aa: CASSLTRESRGYEQYF
j_gene: TRBJ2-7
v_gene: TRBV7-8

CDR3aa: CASSSRTSGKDEQFF
j_gene: TRBJ2-1
v_gene: TRBV19

CDR3aa: CASSSGIVSYEQYF
j_gene: TRBJ2-7
v_gene: TRBV5-1

CDR3aa: CASHDGQGQYF
j_gene: TRBJ2-7
v_gene: TRBV28

CDR3aa: CASSQPEVGAEQFF
j_gene: TRBJ2-1
v_gene: TRBV4-1

CDR3aa: CASSPGGGINSPLHF
j_gene: TRBJ1-6
v_gene: TRBV7-6

CDR3aa: CASSLWAWEQYF
j_gene: TRBJ2-7
v_gene: TRBV7-2

CDR3aa: CASSFTDPGQLNEKLFF
j_gene: TRBJ1-4
v_gene: TRBV27

CDR3aa: CASSIDRDRGRGARTGELFF
j_gene: TRBJ2-2
v_gene: TRBV19

CDR3aa: CASSGRREPDTQYF
j_gene: TRBJ2-3
v_gene: TRBV14

CDR3aa: CASSLSFVQGGTEAFF
j_gene: TRBJ1-1
v_gene: TRBV13

CDR3aa: CSAGEADTQYF
j_gene: TRBJ2-3
v_gene: TRBV29-1

CDR3aa: CASSEGLAETYEQYF
j_gene: TRBJ2-7
v_gene: TRBV6-1

CDR3aa: CASSFGTSAPSSYEQYF
j_gene: TRBJ2-7
v_gene: TRBV5-1

CDR3aa: CASSETSGSSDTQYF
j_gene: TRBJ2-3
v_gene: TRBV6-4

CDR3aa: CASSLTGMGGYTF
j_gene: TRBJ1-2
v_gene: TRBV5-4

CDR3aa: CASSLTSGSPGELFF
j_gene: TRBJ2-2
v_gene: TRBV11-3

CDR3aa: CASSPQLQETQYF
j_gene: TRBJ2-5
v_gene: TRBV18

CDR3aa: CASSSGVIYEQYF
j_gene: TRBJ2-7
v_gene: TRBV5-5

CDR3aa: CASREGLAGVSEYF
j_gene: TRBJ2-7
v_gene: TRBV6-6

CDR3aa: CASRSGQMNTEAFF
j_gene: TRBJ1-1
v_gene: TRBV6-5